What follows describes a single T cell receptor beta chain. This specimen comes from a study of blood T cell repertoires in COVID-19. Clones were read by immunoSEQ multiplex PCR, and TCRdb kept only the in-frame ones, dropping some. The sample shows about 210,000 clones, roughly 80% of them seen only once. The CDR3 has 14 residues. V lost 3 bases and J 5 bases, leaving 11 bases between the germline ends. Germline assignment: CDR1 SGHVS and CDR2 FNYEAQ. This sequence joins TRBV7-6 and TRBJ2-1; D is possibly TRBD1 (6 bases). The origin of this receptor is a woman aged 55-75 years with COVID-19, enrolled during active disease. The sequenced sample was peripheral blood. The CDR3 loop reads CASSFSGVNNEQFF. In nucleotides, the CDR3 is TGTGCCAGCAGCTTTTCAGGGGTGAACAATGAGCAGTTCTTC.